The TCR beta chain under discussion was sequenced for a study of PD-1 blockade in classical Hodgkin lymphoma. About the study: A 3 mg/kg intravenous dose of nivolumab was received by patients every 2 weeks.

A remark on this clone: Its antigen is currently unknown.

Study results and limitations: Newly diagnosed patients reportedly had lower baseline TCR diversity than healthy donors. Researchers reported that CD4+ TCR diversity, though not CD8+, rose significantly by C4D1. Patients with a complete response exhibited baseline diversity comparable to newly diagnosed patients.

Time point noted: cycle 4 day 1 (C4D1), after more than five weeks of nivolumab. Every patient experienced relapse after autologous stem cell transplantation, and brentuximab vedotin exposure varied. Thawed PBMCs yielded CD4+ T cells through magnetic negative selection. The assay was immunoSEQ multiplex PCR, and TCRdb's table has in-frame clones only and misses some. The sample lists about 19,000 clones, 83% occurring once. The CDR3 extends over 15 amino acids. V gave up 1 base and J gave up 5 bases; unmatched junction bases: 3. CDR1 MNHEY and CDR2 SVGAGI come from the germline V gene. The specimen was CD4+ T cells from blood, collected before the fourth cycle of nivolumab. The receptor's source is a human donor with classical Hodgkin lymphoma. The chain recombines TRBV6-5 with TRBJ2-5; 11 nucleotides match TRBD2. The chain's CDR3 is CASSYFASGRETQYF. The DNA for the CDR3 is TGTGCCAGCAGTTACTTTGCTAGCGGGAGGGAGACCCAGTACTTC.